Listed below are T cell receptor beta chains from one sample, sequenced in a study of persistence of HIV-infected CD4 T cells. TCRdb's copy holds only in-frame clones and misses some; the assay was immunoSEQ multiplex PCR. The table shows fewer than 35,000 clones, with 82% occurring only once. These TCRs are of unknown antigen specificity. This sample comprised CD4+ T cells sorted from PBMCs after roughly 18-hour stimulation, obtained from a patient who received antiretroviral therapy. The receptors come from an adult man with HIV who was CMV-seropositive. CDR3s include the opening cysteine and the closing phenylalanine or tryptophan. Each record gives: V gene, D gene, clone size, J gene, CDR3 DNA, CDR3 protein. D genes are given only for firm matches. Not every row has a clone size; where given, it reads once, few, many or a size class.

>TRBV18|TRBD1|few|TRBJ1-5
TGTGCCAGCTCACAGGGGGCCGATCAGCCCCAGCATTTT
CASSQGADQPQHF
>TRBV27|-|-|TRBJ2-7
TGTGCCAGCAGTTTGAGCCCTACGCCACCCTACGAGCAGTACTTC
CASSLSPTPPYEQYF
>TRBV6-5|TRBD2|-|TRBJ2-6
TGTGCCAGCAAACTAGCGGGCTCTGGGGCCAACGTCCTGACTTTC
CASKLAGSGANVLTF
>TRBV3-1/TRBV3-2|-|-|TRBJ2-3
TGTGCCAGCAGCCCGGGGAAACGGGCGCAGTATTTT
CASSPGKRAQYF
>TRBV5-4|-|-|TRBJ1-2
TGTGCCAGCAGCTTGCCAGGGTATGGCTACACCTTC
CASSLPGYGYTF
>TRBV7-3|-|-|TRBJ2-5
TGTGCCAGCAGCTTACTGGGGGTTAACGGGGAGACCCAGTACTTC
CASSLLGVNGETQYF
>TRBV27|-|once|TRBJ2-1
TGTGCCAGCAGTTTATCTACCACGTACAATGAGCAGTTCTTC
CASSLSTTYNEQFF
>TRBV10-3|TRBD1|-|TRBJ2-1
TGTGCCATCCAAGGACAGGGAGATTACAATGAGCAGTTCTTC
CAIQGQGDYNEQFF
>TRBV14|-|-|TRBJ2-2
TGTGCCAGCGCTGAAAGGCAGTTATACACCGGGGAGCTGTTTTTT
CASAERQLYTGELFF
>TRBV30|-|-|TRBJ2-2
TGTGCCTGGAACAGGGCGAACACCGGGGAGCTGTTTTTT
CAWNRANTGELFF
>TRBV18|-|-|TRBJ1-4
TGTGCCAGCTCACCCGATCTGACAGGAACTAATGAAAAACTGTTTTTT
CASSPDLTGTNEKLFF
>TRBV6-2/TRBV6-3|-|-|TRBJ2-7
TGTGCCAGCAGTAGACCCTTTAGCGGACGGGGAGGAGGCGGTGAGCAGTACTTC
CASSRPFSGRGGGGEQYF
>TRBV4-3|-|once|TRBJ1-3
TGCGCCAGCAGCCAAGATTTGGGAGCTTCTGGAAACACCATATATTTT
CASSQDLGASGNTIYF
>TRBV14|TRBD1|-|TRBJ1-1
TGTGCCAGCAGCCAAGCCACAGGGGGCGCGAGAGCTTTCTTT
CASSQATGGARAFF
>TRBV6-4|-|-|TRBJ2-2
TGTGCCAGCAGTCGGCAGGGGTATGGCGGGGAGCTGTTTTTT
CASSRQGYGGELFF
>TRBV6-5|-|-|TRBJ1-2
TGTGCCAGCAGCCACCGAGGGCAGGAGGGCTACACCTTC
CASSHRGQEGYTF
>TRBV4-2|-|-|TRBJ2-7
TGTGCCAGCAGCCAAGAAAGCGGTACCTACGAGCAGTACTTC
CASSQESGTYEQYF
>TRBV28|-|-|TRBJ1-3
TGTGCCAGCAGTTCCTCTGGGGGAGCCGGAAACACCATATATTTT
CASSSSGGAGNTIYF
>TRBV7-6|TRBD1|-|TRBJ2-5
TGTGCCAGCAGCTTAGCTCTCGGACAGGGAGCGCAAGAGACCCAGTACTTC
CASSLALGQGAQETQYF
>TRBV19|-|few|TRBJ1-2
TGTGCCAGTAGTAACAGGAAGGGTGGCTACACCTTC
CASSNRKGGYTF
>TRBV20-1|-|-|TRBJ1-4
TGCAGTGCTAATATCCATGAAAAACTGTTTTTT
CSANIHEKLFF
>TRBV19|TRBD2|once|TRBJ2-7
TGTGCCAGTAGTACCCCTAGCGGACCAGCGCGGGAGCAGTACTTC
CASSTPSGPAREQYF
>TRBV5-1|-|-|TRBJ2-5
TGCGCCAGCAGCTTGGAAGCCTACCAAGAGACCCAGTACTTC
CASSLEAYQETQYF
>TRBV6-2/TRBV6-3|-|-|TRBJ1-1
TGTGCCAGCAGTTCGTCGGCGATGAACACTGAAGCTTTCTTT
CASSSSAMNTEAFF
>TRBV7-8|-|-|TRBJ1-2
TGTGCCAGCAGCTTAGGAGGTCCGGGGGCCTATGGCTACACCTTC
CASSLGGPGAYGYTF
>TRBV19|-|-|TRBJ1-5
TGTGCCAGTAGCCAGGTCGGTTTTGCGGGCAATCAGCCCCAGCATTTT
CASSQVGFAGNQPQHF
>TRBV6-6|-|few|TRBJ1-5
TGTGCCAGCAGCTCCGGTAAGGGGGATAGCAATCAGCCCCAGCATTTT
CASSSGKGDSNQPQHF
>TRBV6-2/TRBV6-3|TRBD2|few|TRBJ2-5
TGTGCCAGCAGTTTCGGGACTAGCGGGGGAGTTCAAGAGACCCAGTACTTC
CASSFGTSGGVQETQYF
>TRBV20-1|-|-|TRBJ1-1
TGCAGTGCTAAGGAGAACACTGAAGCTTTCTTT
CSAKENTEAFF
>TRBV29-1|-|-|TRBJ2-1
TGCAGCGTTGTTCCGAGTGAGCAGTTCTTC
CSVVPSEQFF
>TRBV30|-|-|TRBJ1-5
TGTGCCTGGAGTGTAGTGGGTAATAGCAATCAGCCCCAGCATTTT
CAWSVVGNSNQPQHF
>TRBV7-3|-|-|TRBJ2-1
TGTGCCAGCAGCTTAACCGGGAGCTCCTACAATGAGCAGTTCTTC
CASSLTGSSYNEQFF
>TRBV7-2|TRBD2|-|TRBJ2-5
TGTGCCAGCAGCCCGCGGACTAGCGGGGGTGCTGAGACCCAGTACTTC
CASSPRTSGGAETQYF
>TRBV7-2|-|-|TRBJ2-1
TGTGCCAGCAGCTTAGTTAAGGTGGGTGAGCAGTTCTTC
CASSLVKVGEQFF
>TRBV9|-|-|TRBJ2-1
TGTGCCAGCAGCCCGGGACGTCCCCTCAATGAGCAGTTCTTC
CASSPGRPLNEQFF